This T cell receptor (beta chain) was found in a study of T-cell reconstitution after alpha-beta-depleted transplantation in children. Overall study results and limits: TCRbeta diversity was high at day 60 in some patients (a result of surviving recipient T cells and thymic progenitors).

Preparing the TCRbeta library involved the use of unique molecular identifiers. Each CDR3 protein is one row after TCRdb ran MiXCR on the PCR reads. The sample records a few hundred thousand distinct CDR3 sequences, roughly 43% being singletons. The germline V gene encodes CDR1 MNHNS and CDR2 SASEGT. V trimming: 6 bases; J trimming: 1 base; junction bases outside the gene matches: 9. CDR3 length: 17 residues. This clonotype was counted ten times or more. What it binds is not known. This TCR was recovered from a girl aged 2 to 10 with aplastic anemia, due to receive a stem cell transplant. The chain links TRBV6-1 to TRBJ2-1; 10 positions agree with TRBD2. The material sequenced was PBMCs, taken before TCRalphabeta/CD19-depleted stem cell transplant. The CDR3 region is CASRGAGGPPSYNEQFF. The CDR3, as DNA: TGTGCCAGCAGGGGAGCGGGAGGGCCCCCTTCCTACAATGAGCAGTTCTTC.